A single sample gave rise to the 19 T cell receptor beta chains below, sequenced in a study of identical twins. TCRdb re-called the 5' RACE reads with MiXCR, one entry per CDR3 protein. The sample contains around 1.7 million distinct CDR3 sequences, roughly a third of which appear only once. The sequencing sample was made of cord blood. These receptors all come from a newborn girl in good health.

This clonotype was observed a few times. The chain employs TRBV3-1 and TRBJ2-1; D ambiguous. The end of the DNA fits TRBJ2-7 better, so the J call may be wrong. From germline, CDR1 is LGHDT and CDR2 YNNKEL (reference sequence). The CDR3 has 17 amino acids. In nucleotides, the CDR3 is TGTGCCAGCAGCCAAGATCACCCGGGCAAATCCTACAATGAGCAGTACTTC. This translates into CASSQDHPGKSYNEQYF.

The chain has TRBV5-1 and TRBJ2-5; D perhaps matches TRBD1 (5 bases). The J call could be wrong; TRBJ2-1 is a better fit for the DNA end. This CDR3 comprises 13 residues. Germline loops: CDR1 SGHRS, CDR2 YFSETQ. Here the CDR3 DNA reads TGCGCCAGCAGCTTGGCAGGACAAGAGACCCAGTTCTTC. This gives the protein CASSLAGQETQFF.

The rearrangement links TRBV7-9 to TRBJ2-7; possibly TRBD1 for D (6 bases). This CDR3 spans 14 amino acids. From germline, CDR1 is SEHNR and CDR2 FQNEAQ (reference sequence). Trimming removed 3 bases at V and 2 bases at J, with 11 bases between. The CDR3 DNA reads as TGTGCCAGCAGCTTTCCAGGGGTCCCCTACGAGCAGTACTTC. This codes for CASSFPGVPYEQYF.

This clonotype appeared many times. The chain combines TRBV27 with TRBJ2-1; TRBD2 might be the D (5 bases). Trimming stripped 3 bases from V and 9 bases from J, with 9 bases between. This CDR3 contains 12 residues. CDR1 is MNHEY and CDR2 is SMNVEV in the germline V gene (reference sequence). The CDR3 sequence: CASSLGRGEQFF. CDR3 in DNA: TGTGCCAGCAGTTTGGGTCGGGGTGAGCAGTTCTTC.

CDR3 region: CATSDSTGAKYNEQYF. The CDR3 DNA is TGTGCCACCAGTGATTCGACAGGGGCCAAATACAATGAGCAGTACTTC. J is TRBJ2-1 and V is TRBV24-1; 8 bases are a match to TRBD1. The DNA end is a closer match to TRBJ2-7, so the J assignment may be wrong. The CDR3 contains 16 residues. Germline V lookup: CDR1 KGHDR, CDR2 SFDVKD.

This rearrangement joins TRBV2 to TRBJ1-4; the match to TRBD1 covers 9 bases. V gave up 11 bases and J gave up 5 bases; unmatched junction bases: 12. The CDR3 runs to 15 residues. The germline V gene has CDR1 SNHLY and CDR2 FYNNEI. In DNA form, the CDR3 reads TGTGCCGGCGGGACAGGGAAGGCCGCGAATGAAAAACTGTTTTTT. Translated, it gives CAGGTGKAANEKLFF.

This clonotype was seen a handful of times. The rearrangement joins TRBV19 to TRBJ2-1; no clear D. Germline assignment: CDR1 LNHDA and CDR2 SQIVND (reference sequence). The V gene lost 4 bases and the J gene lost 14 bases, with 12 bases spanning the gap. The CDR3 length is 11 residues. The CDR3 is CASSTPGPKFF. The CDR3 DNA reads as TGTGCCAGTAGTACTCCGGGCCCTAAGTTCTTC.

This clonotype was seen only a few times. The chain links TRBV5-1 to TRBJ2-5; perhaps TRBD2 as D (5 bases). V was cut by 4 bases and J by 11 bases, with 30 bases left in between. This CDR3 comprises 17 residues. The germline gives CDR1 SGHRS, CDR2 YFSETQ. The CDR3 DNA reads as TGCGCCAGCAGCCCTCAGGAACTAGTGCGGTGGAGCAATGAGCAGTACTTC. Its translation is CASSPQELVRWSNEQYF.

The rearrangement uses TRBV7-9 and TRBJ1-1, with TRBD1 matching over 11 bases. The junction had 5 bases not matched to a gene; V was cut back by 2 bases and J by 0 bases. The CDR3 has 17 amino acids. Germline assignment: CDR1 SEHNR and CDR2 FQNEAQ (reference sequence). CDR3 coding DNA: TGTGCCAGCAGCTTAATACGGACAGGGGGCCTGAACACTGAAGCTTTCTTT. Translated: CASSLIRTGGLNTEAFF.

The rearrangement uses TRBV24-1 and TRBJ2-3; 11 positions agree with TRBD2. V shed 6 bases and J 4 bases; nucleotides not matched to a gene: 2. Germline lookup yields CDR1 KGHDR and CDR2 SFDVKD. The CDR3 has 14 residues. DNA of the CDR3: TGTGCCACCAGTACTAGCGGGAGCTCAGATACGCAGTATTTT. Its protein is CATSTSGSSDTQYF.

The chain is built from TRBV20-1 and TRBJ2-1; possibly TRBD2 for D (7 bases). Deletions cut 3 bases from V and 6 bases from J, with 15 bases between. Germline loops: CDR1 DFQATT, CDR2 SNEGSKA (reference sequence). The CDR3 totals 14 residues. The CDR3 nucleotides are TGCAGTGCTAGTTGGGGGGGGCCAGGCAATGAGCAGTTCTTC. Translating it yields CSASWGGPGNEQFF.

The chain links TRBV27 to TRBJ1-2; TRBD1 might be the D (5 bases). Germline-derived CDR1 and CDR2 are MNHEY and SMNVEV (reference sequence). With 3 bases removed from V and 4 bases from J, the gap between germline ends came to 15 bases. There are 15 residues in the CDR3. CDR3: CASSLGGTSVYGYTF. CDR3 nucleotide sequence: TGTGCCAGCAGTTTGGGGGGGACCTCAGTCTATGGCTACACCTTC.

For the CDR3, the DNA is TGTGCCAGCAGTTTTCCCGGGGTGGGACAGCCCCAGCATTTT. This translates into CASSFPGVGQPQHF. The V and J genes are TRBV27 and TRBJ1-5; D ambiguous. Germline CDR1 MNHEY, CDR2 SMNVEV (reference sequence). CDR3 size: 14 residues. The V gene lost 3 bases and the J gene lost 7 bases, with 13 bases spanning the gap.

Of note for this clonotype: A single base separates this from a much larger clone, so it may be a read error. The rearrangement joins TRBV29-1 to TRBJ2-1; 14 bases line up with TRBD2. The CDR3 consists of 19 residues. Germline lookup yields CDR1 SQVTM and CDR2 ANQGSEA. CDR3 nucleotide sequence: TGCAGCGCTGAAACTTGGACTAGCGGGAGGAGGGCCGCCTACAGTGAGCAGTTCTTC. It codes for CSAETWTSGRRAAYSEQFF.

The sample holds a few counts of this clonotype. This chain connects TRBV3-1 to TRBJ1-1; 7 bases fit TRBD1. This CDR3 contains 14 residues. With 4 bases clipped from V and 3 bases from J, the junction kept 5 bases outside the gene matches. From germline, CDR1 is LGHDT and CDR2 YNNKEL (reference sequence). This CDR3 is CASSRDREYTEAFF. The CDR3, as DNA: TGTGCCAGCAGCCGCGACAGGGAGTACACTGAAGCTTTCTTT.

This clonotype has a handful of counts. The CDR3 DNA is TGTGCCAGCAGGCACGGGACGGCCCAGACTTATAATTCACCCCTCCACTTT. Encoded protein: CASRHGTAQTYNSPLHF. The chain uses TRBV28 and TRBJ1-6; D perhaps matches TRBD1 (5 bases). Germline V lookup: CDR1 MDHEN, CDR2 SYDVKM. The V gene lost 6 bases and the J gene lost 4 bases, with 19 bases spanning the gap. CDR3 length: 17 residues.

The DNA of the CDR3 is TGTGCCAGCAGCTTGAGCAGCTTTGAAGCTTTCTTT. This translates into CASSLSSFEAFF. The rearrangement uses TRBV5-6 and TRBJ1-1; no clear D. CDR1 and CDR2 (germline): SGHDT, YYEEEE. This CDR3 region has 12 residues. The V and J ends lost 1 base and 7 bases respectively, with 8 bases between them.

The J gene is TRBJ2-5, the V gene TRBV7-9, with D possibly TRBD1 on 5 matching bases. There are 15 residues in the CDR3. V shed 1 base and J shed 2 bases, with 11 bases lying between them. Germline V gene sequence: CDR1 SEHNR, CDR2 FQNEAQ (reference sequence). CDR3 nucleotides: TGTGCCAGCAGCTTAGGGACATTGGAACAAGAGACCCAGTACTTC. It is translated as CASSLGTLEQETQYF. The full variable domain, rest sourced from reference TRBV7-9 and TRBJ2-5, is DTGVSQNPRHKITKRGQNVTFRCDPISEHNRLYWYRQTLGQGPEFLTYFQNEAQLEKSRLLSDRFSAERPKGSFSTLEIQRTEQGDSAMYLCASSLGTLEQETQYFGPGTRLLVL.

This clonotype was found a few times. The chain uses TRBV4-2 and TRBJ1-1; D gene uncertain. The CDR3 length is 15 residues. Germline V CDR1 and CDR2: LGHNA, YNFKEQ. With 3 bases removed from V and 0 bases from J, the gap between germline ends came to 11 bases. The CDR3 sequence is CASSQQPTVNTEAFF. In DNA, the CDR3 is TGTGCCAGCAGCCAGCAGCCGACCGTGAACACTGAAGCTTTCTTT.